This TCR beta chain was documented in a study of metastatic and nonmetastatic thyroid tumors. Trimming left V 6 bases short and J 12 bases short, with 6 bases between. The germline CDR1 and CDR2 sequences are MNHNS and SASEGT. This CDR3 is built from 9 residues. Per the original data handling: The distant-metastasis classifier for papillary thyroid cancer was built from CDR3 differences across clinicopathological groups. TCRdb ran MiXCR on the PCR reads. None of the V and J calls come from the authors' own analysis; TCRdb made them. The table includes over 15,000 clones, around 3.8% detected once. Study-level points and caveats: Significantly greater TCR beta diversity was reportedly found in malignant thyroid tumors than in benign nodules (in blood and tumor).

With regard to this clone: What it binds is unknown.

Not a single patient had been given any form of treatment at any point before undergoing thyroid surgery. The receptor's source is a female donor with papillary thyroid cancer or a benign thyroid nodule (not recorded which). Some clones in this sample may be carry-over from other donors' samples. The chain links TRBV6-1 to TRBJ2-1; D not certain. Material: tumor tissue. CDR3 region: CASRSMQFF. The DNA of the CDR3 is TGTGCCAGCAGATCAATGCAGTTCTTC.